The T cell receptor (beta chain) under discussion was sequenced for a study of cytomegalovirus exposure and HLA in healthy donors. The germline CDR1 and CDR2 sequences are SEHNR and FQNEAQ (reference sequence). The CDR3 length is 16 residues. V lost 1 base and J lost 0, with 12 bases in between. Researchers ran the PCR with 60 Vbeta and 13 Jbeta primers. Here immunoSEQ multiplex PCR was the method, and the copy in TCRdb shows in-frame clones only, minus some. The sample lists some 170,000 clones; roughly four fifths were seen once. On this clone itself: Its specificity is not known.

Overall study findings and caveats: The classifier was said to identify cytomegalovirus status with high specificity and sensitivity. In terms of immune exposure information, only CMV serostatus was available. In a later analysis, HLA-associated TCR beta chains were more clonally expanded than equally common others. 150 or so TCR beta chains were listed as cytomegalovirus-associated.

Sequenced sample: PBMCs. The chain employs TRBV7-9 and TRBJ1-2; perhaps TRBD1 as D (6 bases). This receptor was identified in a woman aged 18-29 years in good health and CMV-seropositive. This chain's CDR3 is CASSLVTGPPNYGYTF. DNA for the CDR3: TGTGCCAGCAGCTTAGTCACAGGGCCCCCTAACTATGGCTACACCTTC.